What follows is one T cell receptor beta chain and its context. Its antigen is not identified. Phenotypically, naive CD8+ T cells corresponded to CD45RO-CCR7+CD27+CD95-. These data come from a study of CXCR3-negative and CXCR3-positive naive CD8 T cells. Study background: Across all libraries, TRB reads numbered approximately 140 million, with about 1.5 +/- 0.3 million in each library. Points from the study as a whole: Naive CXCR3-positive and CXCR3-negative cells shared similar TRBV-TRBJ usage, unlike memory cells. Naive cells positive for CXCR3 carried more hydrophobic TRB CDR3s than CXCR3-negative ones.

The CDR3 sequence is 15 residues long. The germline gives CDR1 SQVTM, CDR2 ANQGSEA. UMI-labeled 5' RACE yielded the TRB cDNA libraries. Following a re-call of the 5' RACE reads, TCRdb has one entry per CDR3 protein and lacks DNA. This sample lists some 140,000 distinct CDR3 sequences; its ten largest clones have under 0.5%. Sequenced input: naive CXCR3+ CD8+ T cells from blood. The subset was: CD45RO-CCR7+CD27+CD95- naive CD8+ T cells expressing CXCR3 (TNR3+). This receptor was identified in a human donor in good health. Some clones in this sample may be carry-over from other donors' samples. The V gene is TRBV29-1, the J gene TRBJ1-2; lacking DNA, the TRBD1 call made by TCRdb goes unchecked. CDR3 loop: CSVPWSSDGQDGYTF.